The 14 T cell receptor beta chains reported below all come from one sample, sequenced in a study of blood T cell repertoires in COVID-19 (dated by TCRdb to the early 2020s). The library was made by the immunoSEQ multiplex PCR assay. In its TCRdb copy, this immuneACCESS table keeps in-frame sequences only and misses some clones. Where compared with another copy, unresolved V genes explain less than half of these, and the others have no known cause. Across this sample there are some 110,000 clones, with 70% to 80% seen only once. The ten largest account for 2.5% of the sample. Material: peripheral blood. These receptors came from a man aged 50-59 years with acute or convalescent COVID-19.

The chain has TRBV27 and TRBJ2-2; 7 bases align to TRBD1. V lost 7 bases to trimming and J lost 4 bases; unmatched junction nucleotides: 9. Germline V lookup: CDR1 MNHEY, CDR2 SMNVEV (reference sequence). The CDR3 spans 15 residues. CDR3 sequence: CASTIQGWGTGELFF. As DNA, the CDR3 is TGTGCCAGCACCATACAGGGGTGGGGCACCGGGGAGCTGTTTTTT.

The V gene is TRBV6-2 or TRBV6-3, the J gene TRBJ2-7; 7 nucleotides agree with TRBD1. This CDR3 has 14 amino acids. With V trimmed by 2 bases and J by 2 bases, 3 bases remained unmatched. Germline V gene data show CDR1 as MNHEY and CDR2 as SVGEGT. The CDR3 region is CASSYRDSTYEQYF. Here the CDR3 DNA reads TGTGCCAGCAGTTACCGGGACAGCACCTACGAGCAGTACTTC.

The J gene is TRBJ1-5, the V gene TRBV28; D remains unclear. This CDR3 has 13 amino acids. The V and J ends lost 7 bases and 5 bases respectively, with 12 bases between them. Germline V gene sequence: CDR1 MDHEN, CDR2 SYDVKM. The CDR3 sequence: CASIPNGHQPQHF. The CDR3 DNA reads as TGTGCCAGCATCCCCAATGGGCATCAGCCCCAGCATTTT.

The V call is TRBV7-8, the J call TRBJ2-1; TRBD2 matches 12 bases. Germline CDR1 is SGHVS and CDR2 is FQNEAQ. This CDR3 region has 16 residues. Trimming at V came to 3 bases and at J to 6 bases, leaving 6 bases not matched to a gene. CDR3 nucleotides: TGTGCCAGCAGCTTGGACCGACTAGCGGGAGCCAATGAGCAGTTCTTC. It specifies CASSLDRLAGANEQFF.

The chain employs TRBV6-5 and TRBJ1-5; the D is unclear. CDR1 and CDR2 (germline): MNHEY, SVGAGI. The CDR3 length is 14 residues. The V gene lost 9 bases and the J gene lost 0 bases, with 12 bases spanning the gap. CDR3 residues: CASSTRYSNQPQHF. DNA of the CDR3: TGTGCCAGTTCGACACGCTATAGCAATCAGCCCCAGCATTTT.

This clone was detected only a few times. A read error may produce the germline difference seen at one junction end. This same CDR3 is encoded by further DNA sequences in the sample. This chain links TRBV29-1 with TRBJ2-6; TRBD1 is a possible D gene (6 bases). Germline CDR1 SQVTM, CDR2 ANQGSEA. The CDR3 consists of 16 residues. The CDR3 spells CCVASGGPSGANVLTF. CDR3 nucleotide sequence: TGCTGCGTTGCGAGTGGGGGCCCCTCTGGGGCCAACGTCCTGACTTTC.

This clone has just a few counts. V and J are TRBV13 and TRBJ1-6, with a possible D match to TRBD1 (5 bases). The V end lost 6 bases, the J end lost 6 bases, and 6 bases lay between the germline ends. The CDR3 loop spans 12 amino acids. From germline, CDR1 is PRHDT and CDR2 FYEKMQ (reference sequence). CDR3 sequence: CASSRGNSPLHF. The CDR3 DNA reads TGTGCCAGCAGTAGGGGTAATTCACCCCTCCACTTT. Variable domain in full (rest from reference TRBV13 and TRBJ1-6): AAGVIQSPRHLIKEKRETATLKCYPIPRHDTVYWYQQGPGQDPQFLISFYEKMQSDKGSIPDRFSAQQFSDYHSELNMSSLELGDSALYFCASSRGNSPLHFGNGTRLTVT.

V usage is TRBV7-9 and J usage is TRBJ1-1; the match to TRBD1 covers 7 bases. Germline CDR1 is SEHNR and CDR2 is FQNEAQ (reference sequence). V shed 0 bases and J 0 bases; nucleotides not matched to a gene: 7. CDR3 length: 17 amino acids. The CDR3 DNA is TGTGCCAGCAGCTTAGCGCTAGGGGGCGGCATGAACACTGAAGCTTTCTTT. Amino acids: CASSLALGGGMNTEAFF.

J is TRBJ1-2 and V is TRBV29-1; the match to TRBD1 covers 10 bases. V gave up 6 bases and J gave up 6 bases; unmatched junction bases: 7. The CDR3 is 13 amino acids. The germline gives CDR1 SQVTM, CDR2 ANQGSEA. The CDR3 reads CSVMTGGMHGYTF. The CDR3 bases are TGCAGCGTGATGACAGGGGGCATGCATGGCTACACCTTC. The variable domain in full, with the rest retrieved from reference TRBV29-1 and TRBJ1-2, is SAVISQKPSRDICQRGTSLTIQCQVDSQVTMMFWYRQQPGQSLTLIATANQGSEATYESGFVIDKFPISRPNLTFSTLTVSNMSPEDSSIYLCSVMTGGMHGYTFGSGTRLTVV.

The gene calls are TRBV6-2 or TRBV6-3 and TRBJ1-4; the D is unclear. The V end was cut by 0 bases, the J end by 1 base, with 12 bases between. This CDR3 has 17 residues. The germline V gene encodes CDR1 MNHEY and CDR2 SVGEGT. CDR3 amino acids: CASSYSRGGLTNEKLFF. The DNA for the CDR3 is TGTGCCAGCAGTTACTCGAGAGGCGGACTAACTAATGAAAAACTGTTTTTT.

This chain links TRBV7-2 with TRBJ2-1; D unclear. V was clipped by 1 base and J by 5 bases, with 6 bases between them. Germline loops: CDR1 SGHTA, CDR2 FQGNSA. This CDR3 is built from 13 residues. CDR3 in DNA: TGTGCCAGCAGCTTAGATTTCAACAATGAGCAGTTCTTC. Its protein product is CASSLDFNNEQFF. Using reference TRBV7-2 and TRBJ2-1 for the parts outside the CDR3, the full variable domain is GAGVSQSPSNKVTEKGKDVELRCDPISGHTALYWYRQSLGQGLEFLIYFQGNSAPDKSGLPSDRFSAERTGGSVSTLTIQRTQQEDSAVYLCASSLDFNNEQFFGPGTRLTVL.

The sample holds one count of this clone. The chain carries TRBV29-1 and TRBJ2-7, with a tentative D call TRBD1 (6 bases). Deletions cut 4 bases from V and 5 bases from J, with 18 bases between. Germline values: CDR1 SQVTM, CDR2 ANQGSEA. The CDR3 is 14 residues long. DNA for the CDR3: TGCAGCGTTGGGGGCCCCGACAGGACCCACGAGCAGTACTTC. It codes for CSVGGPDRTHEQYF.

This chain joins TRBV19 and TRBJ1-5, with D unresolved. V was shortened by 4 bases and J by 5 bases, with 18 bases between the two germline ends. Germline V gene lookup returns CDR1 LNHDA and CDR2 SQIVND (reference sequence). There are 16 residues in the CDR3. For the CDR3, the DNA is TGTGCCAGTAGTAAAATAGGACTGGGAGGGCATCAGCCCCAGCATTTT. It codes for CASSKIGLGGHQPQHF.

This clone has just a few counts. V is TRBV27 and J is TRBJ2-7; D might be TRBD2 (6 bases). The CDR3 length is 15 residues. The V gene's germline CDR1 is MNHEY and CDR2 SMNVEV (reference sequence). The V and J ends lost 1 base and 3 bases respectively, with 13 bases between them. The DNA of the CDR3 is TGTGCCAGCAGTTTATTGGGGGGAACACGCTACGAGCAGTACTTC. This sequence encodes CASSLLGGTRYEQYF.